The T cell receptor (beta chain) under discussion was sequenced for a study of T cells in tuberculosis. At the level of the study: This South African cohort compared adolescents with or without latent tuberculosis against adults with active tuberculosis. Study-wide points: Active tuberculosis alpha repertoires lay closer to GMM-specific TCRs than controls'. Active tuberculosis patients had shorter CDR3-alpha; the beta difference was nonsignificant.

Patients were newly diagnosed, HIV-seronegative, and aged 18 or older. About this clone itself: The antigen is unknown.

Only in-frame clones appear in the TCRdb table, and some are missing; sequencing was by immunoSEQ multiplex PCR. The table shows several thousand clones, with around 95% occurring only once. Per germline, CDR1 SGHDN and CDR2 FVKESK. Trimming removed 1 base at V and 5 bases at J, with 9 bases between. The CDR3 is made up of 13 amino acids. The sequence was obtained from an adult with tuberculosis. The sequenced sample was PBMCs. The chain carries TRBV14 and TRBJ2-7; D not certain. The CDR3 sequence is CASSQAYLHEQYF. CDR3 DNA: TGTGCCAGCAGCCAAGCCTACCTTCACGAGCAGTACTTC.